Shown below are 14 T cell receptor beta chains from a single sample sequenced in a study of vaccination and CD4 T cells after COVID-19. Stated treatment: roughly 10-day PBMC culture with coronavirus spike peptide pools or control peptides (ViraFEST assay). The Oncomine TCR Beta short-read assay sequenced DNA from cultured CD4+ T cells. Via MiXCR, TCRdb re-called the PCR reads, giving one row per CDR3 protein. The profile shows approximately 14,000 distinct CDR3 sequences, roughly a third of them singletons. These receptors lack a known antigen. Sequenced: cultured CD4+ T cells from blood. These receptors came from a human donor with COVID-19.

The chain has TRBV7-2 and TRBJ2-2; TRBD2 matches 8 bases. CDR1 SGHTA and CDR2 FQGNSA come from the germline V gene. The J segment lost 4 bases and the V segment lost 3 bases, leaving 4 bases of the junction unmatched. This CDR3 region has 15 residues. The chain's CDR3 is CASSFGGGITGELFF. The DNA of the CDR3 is TGTGCCAGCAGCTTCGGCGGGGGGATCACCGGGGAGCTGTTTTTT.

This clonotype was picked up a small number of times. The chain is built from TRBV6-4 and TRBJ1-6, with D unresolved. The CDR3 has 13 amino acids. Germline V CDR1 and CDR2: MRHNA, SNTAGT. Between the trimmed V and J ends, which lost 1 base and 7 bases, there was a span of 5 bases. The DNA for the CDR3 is TGTGCCAGCAGTGACTATCAGAATTCACCCCTCCACTTT. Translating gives CASSDYQNSPLHF.

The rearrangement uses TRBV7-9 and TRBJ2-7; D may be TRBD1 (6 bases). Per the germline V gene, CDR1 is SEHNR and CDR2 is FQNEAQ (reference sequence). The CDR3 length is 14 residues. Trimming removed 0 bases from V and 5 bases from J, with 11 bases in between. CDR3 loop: CASSLAGGYDEQYF. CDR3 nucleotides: TGTGCCAGCAGCTTAGCAGGGGGTTATGACGAGCAGTACTTC.

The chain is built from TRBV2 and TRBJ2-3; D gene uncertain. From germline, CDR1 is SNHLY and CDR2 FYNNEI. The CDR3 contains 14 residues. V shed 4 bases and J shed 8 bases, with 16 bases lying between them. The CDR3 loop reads CASSVGMGPGTQYF. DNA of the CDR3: TGTGCCAGCAGTGTTGGGATGGGCCCAGGTACGCAGTATTTT.

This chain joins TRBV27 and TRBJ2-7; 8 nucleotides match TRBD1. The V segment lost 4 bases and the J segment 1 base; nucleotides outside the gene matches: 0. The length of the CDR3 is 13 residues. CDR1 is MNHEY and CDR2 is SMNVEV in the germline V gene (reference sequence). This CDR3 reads CASSWDRSYEQYF. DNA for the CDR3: TGTGCCAGCAGTTGGGACAGGTCCTACGAGCAGTACTTC.

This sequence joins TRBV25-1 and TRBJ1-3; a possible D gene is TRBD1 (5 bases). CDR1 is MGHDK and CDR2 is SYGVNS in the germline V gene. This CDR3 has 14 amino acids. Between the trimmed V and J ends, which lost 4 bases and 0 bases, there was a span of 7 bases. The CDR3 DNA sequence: TGTGCCAGCAGTGGGGGGAGCTCTGGAAACACCATATATTTT. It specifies CASSGGSSGNTIYF.

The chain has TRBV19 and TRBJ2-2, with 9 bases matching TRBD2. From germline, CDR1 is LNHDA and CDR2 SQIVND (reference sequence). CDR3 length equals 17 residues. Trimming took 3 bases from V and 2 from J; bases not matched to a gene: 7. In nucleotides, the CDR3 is TGTGCCAGTAGTATTGGTGTAGCGGGGGCAAACACCGGGGAGCTGTTTTTT. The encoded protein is CASSIGVAGANTGELFF.

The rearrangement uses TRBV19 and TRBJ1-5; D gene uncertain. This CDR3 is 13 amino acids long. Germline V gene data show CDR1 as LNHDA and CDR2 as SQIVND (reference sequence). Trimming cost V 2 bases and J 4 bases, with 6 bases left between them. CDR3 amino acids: CASSINTNQPQHF. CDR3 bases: TGTGCCAGTAGTATAAACACAAATCAGCCCCAGCATTTT.

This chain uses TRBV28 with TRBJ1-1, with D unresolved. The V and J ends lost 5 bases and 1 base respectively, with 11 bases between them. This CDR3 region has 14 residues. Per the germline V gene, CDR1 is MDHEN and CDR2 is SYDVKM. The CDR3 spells CASSVTRTNTEAFF. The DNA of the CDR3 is TGTGCCAGCAGTGTGACACGGACGAACACTGAAGCTTTCTTT.

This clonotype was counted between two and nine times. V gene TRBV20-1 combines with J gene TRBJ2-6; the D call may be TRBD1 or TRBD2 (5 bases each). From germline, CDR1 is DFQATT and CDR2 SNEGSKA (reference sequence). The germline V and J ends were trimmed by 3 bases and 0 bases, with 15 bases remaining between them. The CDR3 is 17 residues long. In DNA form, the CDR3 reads TGCAGTGCTAGTCCCGGGACCTTCAGCTCTGGGGCCAACGTCCTGACTTTC. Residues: CSASPGTFSSGANVLTF.

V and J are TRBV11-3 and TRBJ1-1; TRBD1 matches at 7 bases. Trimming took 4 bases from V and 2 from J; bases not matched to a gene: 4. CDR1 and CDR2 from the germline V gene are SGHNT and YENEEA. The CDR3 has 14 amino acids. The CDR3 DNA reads TGTGCCAGCAGCTCCCGGGACAGCAACACTGAAGCTTTCTTT. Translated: CASSSRDSNTEAFF. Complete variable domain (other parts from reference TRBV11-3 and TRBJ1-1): EAGVVQSPRYKIIEKKQPVAFWCNPISGHNTLYWYLQNLGQGPELLIRYENEEAVDDSQLPKDRFSAERLKGVDSTLKIQPAELGDSAVYLCASSSRDSNTEAFFGQGTRLTVV.

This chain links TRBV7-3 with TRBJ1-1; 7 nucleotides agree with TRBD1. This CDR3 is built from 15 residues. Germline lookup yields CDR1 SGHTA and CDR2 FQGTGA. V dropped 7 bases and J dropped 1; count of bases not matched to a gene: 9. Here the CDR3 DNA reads TGTGCCAGCAAACAGGGGTCTGGTAGGAACACTGAAGCTTTCTTT. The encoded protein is CASKQGSGRNTEAFF.

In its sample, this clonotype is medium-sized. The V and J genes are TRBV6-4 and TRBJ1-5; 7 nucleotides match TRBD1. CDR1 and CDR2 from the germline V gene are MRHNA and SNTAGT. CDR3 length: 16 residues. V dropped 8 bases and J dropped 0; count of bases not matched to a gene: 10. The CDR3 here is CASHRGQSLSNQPQHF. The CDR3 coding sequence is TGTGCCAGCCATAGGGGGCAGTCCCTTAGCAATCAGCCCCAGCATTTT.

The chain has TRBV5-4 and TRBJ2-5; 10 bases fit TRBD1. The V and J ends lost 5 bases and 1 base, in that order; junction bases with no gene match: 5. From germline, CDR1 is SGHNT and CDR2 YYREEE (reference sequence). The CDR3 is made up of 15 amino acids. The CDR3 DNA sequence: TGTGCCAGCAGACGACAGGGGGCTATCCAAGAGACCCAGTACTTC. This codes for CASRRQGAIQETQYF.